These 32 T cell receptor beta chains came from one sample sequenced in a study of blood T cell repertoires in COVID-19. Assay: immunoSEQ multiplex PCR; the TCRdb copy retains only in-frame clones and omits some. In the table there are about 100,000 clones, approximately 88% of which are singletons. The sample consisted of peripheral blood. These receptors were taken from a man between 35 and 55 years old with active or convalescent COVID-19.

The chain recombines TRBV10-3 with TRBJ2-7; D is possibly TRBD2 (5 bases). Germline CDR1 ENHRY, CDR2 SYGVKD. The CDR3 is 14 amino acids. Trimming took 6 bases from V and 3 from J, leaving 15 bases between them. The CDR3 nucleotides are TGTGCCATCAGAGACCCTTCGGGGAGCTACGAGCAGTACTTC. This translates into CAIRDPSGSYEQYF.

The chain uses TRBV5-4 and TRBJ1-2; 9 bases align to TRBD1. V lost 4 bases and J lost 7; bases outside the gene matches: 8. The CDR3 runs to 14 residues. Germline CDR1 and CDR2: SGHNT and YYREEE (reference sequence). CDR3: CASSLTGGMAGYTF. The CDR3 nucleotides are TGTGCCAGCAGCCTCACAGGGGGCATGGCTGGCTACACCTTC.

V gene TRBV2 combines with J gene TRBJ1-3; D perhaps matches TRBD1 (6 bases). V shed 3 bases and J shed 0 bases, with 12 bases lying between them. In germline, CDR1 is SNHLY, CDR2 FYNNEI. This CDR3 has 16 residues. The CDR3 nucleotides read TGTGCCAGCAGTGAGGACAGCGCCAACTCTGGAAACACCATATATTTT. Its protein product is CASSEDSANSGNTIYF.

This clone was seen once. The chain has TRBV7-2 and TRBJ1-2, with D perhaps TRBD1 (6 bases). Germline V gene lookup returns CDR1 SGHTA and CDR2 FQGNSA. This CDR3 is 14 amino acids long. Trimming stripped 3 bases from V and 4 bases from J, with 12 bases between. CDR3 in amino acids: CASSFKGVFYGYTF. The CDR3 nucleotides read TGTGCCAGCAGCTTTAAGGGGGTATTCTATGGCTACACCTTC.

This sequence joins TRBV4-1 and TRBJ1-3; 9 nucleotides align to TRBD1. The germline gives CDR1 MGHRA, CDR2 YSYEKL. J was trimmed by 0 bases and V by 3 bases; bases with no gene match: 6. The CDR3 sequence is 17 residues long. CDR3 amino acids: CASSHPGQGASGNTIYF. For the CDR3, the DNA is TGCGCCAGCAGCCATCCGGGACAGGGAGCCTCTGGAAACACCATATATTTT.

This chain joins TRBV29-1 and TRBJ2-1; D might be TRBD1 (6 bases). This CDR3 comprises 15 residues. The germline CDR1 and CDR2 sequences are SQVTM and ANQGSEA. Trimming pared 4 bases from V and 5 bases from J, leaving 18 bases between. The CDR3 nucleotides are TGCAGCGTTGTACGGACAGACAAAATTCACAATGAGCAGTTCTTC. Its protein is CSVVRTDKIHNEQFF.

V gene TRBV6-2 or TRBV6-3 combines with J gene TRBJ2-3, with D tentatively TRBD2 (5 bases). V was pared by 2 bases and J by 6 bases, with 24 bases between. From germline, CDR1 is MNHEY and CDR2 SVGEGT. The CDR3 contains 18 residues. The CDR3 coding sequence is TGTGCCAGCAGTTACCTTCGCGGATCGGGGATCGGGAAGGATACGCAGTATTTT. Its protein product is CASSYLRGSGIGKDTQYF.

This chain uses TRBV6-2 or TRBV6-3 with TRBJ2-1; D call uncertain. This CDR3 region has 15 residues. V was cut by 6 bases and J by 6 bases, with 18 bases left in between. Per the germline V gene, CDR1 is MNHEY and CDR2 is SVGEGT. The CDR3 protein is CASSRPRLGSNEQFF. CDR3 DNA sequence: TGTGCCAGCAGCCGACCCAGGTTGGGCAGCAATGAGCAGTTCTTC.

The gene calls are TRBV19 and TRBJ2-7; 7 nucleotides agree with TRBD2. The CDR3 contains 15 residues. Germline V gene sequence: CDR1 LNHDA, CDR2 SQIVND (reference sequence). V was clipped by 5 bases and J by 4 bases; unmatched bases: 11. This CDR3 is CASSALLGLGYEQYF. In DNA, the CDR3 is TGTGCCAGTAGTGCGTTACTCGGACTAGGGTACGAGCAGTACTTC.

The V and J genes are TRBV29-1 and TRBJ2-7; 12 bases agree with TRBD1. CDR1 and CDR2 from the germline V gene are SQVTM and ANQGSEA. Germline trimming cut 3 bases from V and 1 base from J; bases unmatched to any gene: 4. The CDR3 loop spans 15 amino acids. CDR3 residues: CSVEGTGGESYEQYF. The DNA of the CDR3 is TGCAGCGTTGAGGGGACAGGGGGCGAATCCTACGAGCAGTACTTC.

The rearrangement uses TRBV12-3 or TRBV12-4 and TRBJ1-5; D unclear. The CDR3 runs 13 residues. V was pared by 6 bases and J by 3 bases, with 9 bases between. DNA for the CDR3: TGTGCCAGCAGCCTCCCCCCCAATCAGCCCCAGCATTTT. The encoded protein is CASSLPPNQPQHF.

The chain is built from TRBV6-4 and TRBJ2-2, with a tentative D call TRBD1 (6 bases). Germline V gene data show CDR1 as MRHNA and CDR2 as SNTAGT. This CDR3 has 14 amino acids. V lost 6 bases and J lost 4, with 12 bases in between. The CDR3 nucleotides read TGTGCCAGCAGCTCCACAGGGACCACCGGGGAGCTGTTTTTT. This translates into CASSSTGTTGELFF.

The V gene is TRBV5-6, the J gene TRBJ1-2, with D possibly being TRBD1 (5 bases). Trimming cost V 3 bases and J 7 bases, with 13 bases left between them. CDR3 length: 13 residues. The germline CDR1 and CDR2 sequences are SGHDT and YYEEEE. Here the CDR3 reads CASSSRTYPGYTF. As DNA, the CDR3 is TGTGCCAGCAGCTCCCGGACATACCCTGGCTACACCTTC.

This chain's CDR3 is CASSLGPGLSGNTIYF. The CDR3 bases are TGTGCCAGCAGCTTAGGTCCAGGCCTCTCTGGAAACACCATATATTTT. This sequence joins TRBV7-2 and TRBJ1-3; no clear D gene. CDR3 length equals 16 residues. Trimming pared 1 base from V and 0 bases from J, leaving 10 bases between. Germline values: CDR1 SGHTA, CDR2 FQGNSA.

This rearrangement joins TRBV28 to TRBJ2-3; 7 nucleotides align to TRBD2. Germline lookup yields CDR1 MDHEN and CDR2 SYDVKM. This CDR3 has 12 amino acids. V lost 7 bases, J lost 4 bases, and 2 bases stayed unmatched. The CDR3 region has the DNA TGTGCCAGCACCGCGGGGGCAGATACGCAGTATTTT. This encodes CASTAGADTQYF.

V usage is TRBV12-3 or TRBV12-4 and J usage is TRBJ1-1; D ambiguous. The CDR3 loop spans 13 amino acids. Deletions cut 6 bases from V and 1 base from J, with 9 bases between. The CDR3 DNA reads TGTGCCAGCAGCCTAAATGCGAACACTGAAGCTTTCTTT. Protein product: CASSLNANTEAFF.

This clone has just one count. The chain has TRBV28 and TRBJ2-7, with a possible D match to TRBD2 (6 bases). V dropped 5 bases and J dropped 8 bases, with 13 bases sitting between them. This CDR3 comprises 12 residues. CDR1 and CDR2 from the germline V gene are MDHEN and SYDVKM. CDR3 region: CASSLKRTKQYF. In nucleotides, the CDR3 is TGTGCCAGCAGTCTTAAACGGACTAAGCAGTACTTC. The full variable domain, its missing parts supplied by reference TRBV28 and TRBJ2-7, is DVKVTQSSRYLVKRTGEKVFLECVQDMDHENMFWYRQDPGLGLRLIYFSYDVKMKEKGDIPEGYSVSREKKERFSLILESASTNQTSMYLCASSLKRTKQYFGPGTRLTVT.

This clone came up once. The chain has TRBV7-6 and TRBJ2-1; maybe TRBD2 (5 bases). The CDR3 length is 14 residues. CDR1 is SGHVS, CDR2 FNYEAQ, per germline. V was trimmed by 4 bases and J by 4 bases, leaving 11 bases between them. For the CDR3, the DNA is TGTGCCAGCAGCTACCTAGCAGATTACAATGAGCAGTTCTTC. Encoded protein: CASSYLADYNEQFF.

This sequence joins TRBV9 and TRBJ1-1, with D unclear. The germline V and J ends were trimmed by 3 bases and 6 bases, with 15 bases remaining between them. Germline values: CDR1 SGDLS, CDR2 YYNGEE. CDR3 length: 14 amino acids. CDR3 in DNA: TGTGCCAGCAGCGCTCCCTCGGGTTCCGCTGAAGCTTTCTTT. Its protein product is CASSAPSGSAEAFF.

This clone was found a few times. The chain joins TRBV27 to TRBJ2-7; TRBD1 agrees at 7 bases. Per the germline V gene, CDR1 is MNHEY and CDR2 is SMNVEV (reference sequence). V shed 2 bases and J 2 bases; nucleotides not matched to a gene: 6. This CDR3 contains 15 residues. In DNA, the CDR3 is TGTGCCAGCAGTTTAAGTTGGGACAGCGCCTACGAGCAGTACTTC. Amino acids: CASSLSWDSAYEQYF.

This sequence joins TRBV18 and TRBJ1-4; D remains ambiguous. V lost 3 bases and J 0 bases, leaving 8 bases between the germline ends. The CDR3 spans 15 residues. Germline V gives CDR1 KGHSH, CDR2 LQKENI. The CDR3 here is CASSPYYATNEKLFF. The CDR3 nucleotides read TGTGCCAGCTCACCGTACTACGCAACTAATGAAAAACTGTTTTTT.

The chain couples TRBV28 to TRBJ1-4; 7 nucleotides match TRBD1. Germline lookup yields CDR1 MDHEN and CDR2 SYDVKM. The CDR3 has 15 residues. Trimming cost V 4 bases and J 10 bases; bases outside gene matches: 12. CDR3 nucleotide sequence: TGTGCCAGCAGTTCCCCCGGGACAGAGGTACGAAAACTGTTTTTT. Protein: CASSSPGTEVRKLFF.

This chain links TRBV4-2 with TRBJ1-1; D gene ambiguous. Per the germline V gene, CDR1 is LGHNA and CDR2 is YNFKEQ. V lost 0 bases to trimming and J lost 0 bases, with 8 bases between them. The CDR3 contains 15 residues. DNA for the CDR3: TGTGCCAGCAGCCAAGATGAGTCAATGAACACTGAAGCTTTCTTT. It codes for CASSQDESMNTEAFF.

This clone has just one count. The V and J genes are TRBV12-3 or TRBV12-4 and TRBJ2-3; D is undetermined. CDR3 length: 13 amino acids. Trimming left V 2 bases short and J 1 base short, with 4 bases between. The DNA for the CDR3 is TGTGCCAGCAGTTTAAGAGGCACAGATACGCAGTATTTT. Translation gives CASSLRGTDTQYF.

The chain uses TRBV9 and TRBJ2-3, with D perhaps matching TRBD2 (6 bases). V was shortened by 0 bases and J by 5 bases, with 10 bases between the two germline ends. This CDR3 has 14 amino acids. The germline gives CDR1 SGDLS, CDR2 YYNGEE. The CDR3 region is CASSVEDYRDTQYF. The DNA of the CDR3 is TGTGCCAGCAGCGTAGAGGACTACCGAGATACGCAGTATTTT.

This clone has more than one count but fewer than ten. The chain joins TRBV29-1 to TRBJ2-7; possible D gene TRBD1, 5 bases. CDR1 is SQVTM, CDR2 ANQGSEA, per germline. CDR3 length equals 21 residues. V was cut by 0 bases and J by 5 bases, with 35 bases left in between. This CDR3 is CSVEDRHGIWGGGGDGNEQYF. In DNA form, the CDR3 reads TGCAGCGTTGAAGATCGTCACGGTATATGGGGCGGCGGTGGAGATGGGAACGAGCAGTACTTC.

This rearrangement joins TRBV9 to TRBJ1-6; D is perhaps TRBD1 (5 bases). The CDR3 covers 15 residues. CDR1 SGDLS and CDR2 YYNGEE come from the germline V gene. Deletions cut 0 bases from V and 10 bases from J, with 14 bases between. Written as DNA, the CDR3 is TGTGCCAGCAGCGTAGATGGGGACTTGGGATCACCCCTCCACTTT. Protein: CASSVDGDLGSPLHF.

There are a few counts of this clone. The chain recombines TRBV2 with TRBJ1-5, with 7 bases lining up with TRBD1. Germline values: CDR1 SNHLY, CDR2 FYNNEI. V lost 6 bases and J lost 3; bases outside the gene matches: 8. The CDR3 contains 15 residues. The CDR3 DNA reads as TGTGCCAGCAGCCGACAGGGCAGGGACAATCAGCCCCAGCATTTT. Amino acid sequence: CASSRQGRDNQPQHF.

J is TRBJ1-2 and V is TRBV7-9; possibly TRBD1 for D (6 bases). Trimming took 5 bases from V and 1 from J, leaving 20 bases between them. Looked up from germline, CDR1 is SEHNR and CDR2 is FQNEAQ (reference sequence). The CDR3 spans 17 residues. CDR3 DNA: TGTGCCAGCAGCCCGCGACAGGTTCAAAACCATAACTATGGCTACACCTTC. Amino acid sequence: CASSPRQVQNHNYGYTF.

V and J are TRBV11-2 and TRBJ2-1; 15 bases map to TRBD2. CDR1 SGHAT and CDR2 FQNNGV come from the germline V gene. Trimming cost V 5 bases and J 9 bases; bases outside gene matches: 8. This CDR3 contains 16 residues. DNA of the CDR3: TGTGCCAGCAGCGCCGGACTAGCGGGAGGGTTTATTGAGCAGTTCTTC. Translated: CASSAGLAGGFIEQFF.

The V call is TRBV9, the J call TRBJ2-3, with D uncertain. With 1 base removed from V and 5 bases from J, the gap between germline ends came to 8 bases. Germline loops: CDR1 SGDLS, CDR2 YYNGEE. The CDR3 has 13 amino acids. The CDR3: CASSVSLGDTQYF. The CDR3 DNA is TGTGCCAGCAGCGTATCACTTGGAGATACGCAGTATTTT. The variable domain in full, with the rest retrieved from reference TRBV9 and TRBJ2-3, is DSGVTQTPKHLITATGQRVTLRCSPRSGDLSVYWYQQSLDQGLQFLIQYYNGEERAKGNILERFSAQQFPDLHSELNLSSLELGDSALYFCASSVSLGDTQYFGPGTRLTVL.

V is TRBV9 and J is TRBJ2-6; perhaps TRBD1 as D (6 bases). The CDR3 covers 13 residues. Trimming pared 7 bases from V and 8 bases from J, leaving 13 bases between. Germline CDR1 reads SGDLS; CDR2 reads YYNGEE. The CDR3: CASLQGSTNVLTF. DNA for the CDR3: TGTGCCAGCCTCCAGGGGAGTACCAACGTCCTGACTTTC.